The 20 T cell receptor beta chains reported below all come from one sample, sequenced in a study of technical replicates of blood from several donors. Assay used: immunoSEQ multiplex PCR; TCRdb lists only in-frame clones, some missing. The sample has about 56,000 clones; nearly 95% are singletons. The material sequenced was PBMCs. These receptors were obtained from a human donor in good health. Some clones in this sample may be carry-over from other donors' samples.

The chain links TRBV4-1 to TRBJ1-4; 8 bases align to TRBD1. Germline CDR1 is MGHRA and CDR2 is YSYEKL. The CDR3 sequence is 14 residues long. After removal of 3 bases from V and 7 bases from J, the junction contained 4 bases not matched to a gene. This chain's CDR3 is CASSQTTGGEKLFF. The DNA of the CDR3 is TGCGCCAGCAGCCAGACAACAGGGGGTGAAAAACTGTTTTTT.

The CDR3 DNA reads as TGTGCCAGCAGATCCGGGACTGACAATGAGCAGTTCTTC. This translates into CASRSGTDNEQFF. V is TRBV27 and J is TRBJ2-1; possible D gene TRBD2, 6 bases. Germline V gives CDR1 MNHEY, CDR2 SMNVEV (reference sequence). This CDR3 comprises 13 residues. V was cut by 6 bases and J by 5 bases, with 11 bases left in between.

This clone was found once. The CDR3 is CASSPRGGAGSSYNEQFF. As DNA, the CDR3 is TGTGCCAGCAGCCCGCGGGGGGGGGCCGGGAGCTCCTACAATGAGCAGTTCTTC. The rearrangement uses TRBV7-2 and TRBJ2-1, with TRBD2 matching 9 bases. The CDR3 loop spans 18 amino acids. V was clipped by 5 bases and J by 0 bases; unmatched bases: 11. From germline, CDR1 is SGHTA and CDR2 FQGNSA.

This chain uses TRBV6-5 with TRBJ2-4, with a possible D match to TRBD1 (6 bases). Germline V gives CDR1 MNHEY, CDR2 SVGAGI. V lost 6 bases, J lost 9 bases, and 15 bases lay in between. The CDR3 is 13 residues long. The CDR3 here is CASSQRRGGIQYF. CDR3 bases: TGTGCCAGCAGCCAAAGACGAGGGGGCATTCAGTACTTC.

The V gene is TRBV7-9, the J gene TRBJ2-1; 9 positions agree with TRBD2. This CDR3 comprises 16 residues. Germline trimming cut 2 bases from V and 1 base from J; bases unmatched to any gene: 3. Germline loops: CDR1 SEHNR, CDR2 FQNEAQ (reference sequence). Here the CDR3 reads CASSLSLAGSYNEQFF. The CDR3 DNA is TGTGCCAGCAGCTTAAGCCTAGCGGGGTCCTACAATGAGCAGTTCTTC.

The gene calls are TRBV18 and TRBJ2-5, with D uncertain. CDR1 and CDR2 from the germline V gene are KGHSH and LQKENI. CDR3 length: 12 residues. Trimming removed 8 bases at V and 5 bases at J, with 12 bases between. CDR3 DNA: TGTGCCAGCCACACCGCGGAGGAGACCCAGTACTTC. This codes for CASHTAEETQYF.

This sequence joins TRBV7-3 and TRBJ1-3, with D possibly TRBD1 on 5 matching bases. Trimming pared 3 bases from V and 0 bases from J, leaving 15 bases between. This CDR3 region has 17 residues. Per the germline V gene, CDR1 is SGHTA and CDR2 is FQGTGA. DNA for the CDR3: TGTGCCAGCAGCTTCCGACAGAAACAATTCTCTGGAAACACCATATATTTT. Amino acids: CASSFRQKQFSGNTIYF.

The chain joins TRBV7-2 to TRBJ2-3; 11 bases map to TRBD2. The CDR3 consists of 16 residues. The V and J ends lost 0 bases and 6 bases, in that order; junction bases with no gene match: 5. Germline loops: CDR1 SGHTA, CDR2 FQGNSA. The CDR3: CASSLALAGGQDTQYF. The CDR3 DNA reads TGTGCCAGCAGCTTAGCGCTAGCGGGGGGCCAGGATACGCAGTATTTT. Based on the CDR3 plus reference TRBV7-2 and TRBJ2-3, the full variable domain is GAGVSQSPSNKVTEKGKDVELRCDPISGHTALYWYRQSLGQGLEFLIYFQGNSAPDKSGLPSDRFSAERTGGSVSTLTIQRTQQEDSAVYLCASSLALAGGQDTQYFGPGTRLTVL.

The rearrangement joins TRBV7-3 to TRBJ1-5; weak D call: TRBD1 (5 bases). V lost 2 bases and J lost 3, with 17 bases in between. CDR3 length: 17 amino acids. The germline V gene encodes CDR1 SGHTA and CDR2 FQGTGA. CDR3 amino acids: CASSLARDFRDNQPQHF. The CDR3 bases are TGTGCCAGCAGCTTAGCCCGGGACTTCCGGGACAATCAGCCCCAGCATTTT.

This clone is a singleton in its sample. V and J are TRBV5-6 and TRBJ1-2; TRBD1 matches at 8 bases. With 0 bases clipped from V and 7 bases from J, the junction kept 11 bases outside the gene matches. This CDR3 contains 16 residues. The germline gives CDR1 SGHDT, CDR2 YYEEEE. Here the CDR3 reads CASSLGPAGGAGGYTF. CDR3 sequence (DNA): TGTGCCAGCAGCTTGGGTCCAGCAGGGGGCGCGGGTGGCTACACCTTC.

This clone was observed a few times. The V gene is TRBV7-8, the J gene TRBJ2-7; 8 nucleotides match TRBD2. Germline V gene sequence: CDR1 SGHVS, CDR2 FQNEAQ. The trim removed 5 bases at V and 7 bases at J, leaving 4 bases unmatched. CDR3 length: 12 residues. The CDR3 protein is CASSRSGKEQYF. CDR3 sequence (DNA): TGTGCCAGCAGCCGTAGCGGGAAGGAGCAGTACTTC.

This chain connects TRBV19 to TRBJ2-1; 14 bases align to TRBD2. This CDR3 spans 15 amino acids. Per germline, CDR1 LNHDA and CDR2 SQIVND (reference sequence). J gave up 4 bases and V 7 bases, and 3 bases lay outside the gene matches. CDR3 protein: CASTRLAGGYNEQFF. The CDR3 nucleotides are TGTGCCAGTACCAGACTAGCGGGAGGGTACAATGAGCAGTTCTTC.

The chain links TRBV2 to TRBJ1-2; D call uncertain. This CDR3 contains 17 residues. Trimming removed 5 bases at V and 4 bases at J, with 23 bases between. Germline assignment: CDR1 SNHLY and CDR2 FYNNEI. Written as DNA, the CDR3 is TGTGCCAGCAGTCCGACTCCGACTCCCCCCTCGGGCTATGGCTACACCTTC. It yields the protein CASSPTPTPPSGYGYTF.

V usage is TRBV4-2 and J usage is TRBJ1-3; D gene unclear. This CDR3 region has 15 residues. CDR1 and CDR2 (germline): LGHNA, YNFKEQ. Trimming shortened V by 0 bases and J by 2 bases, and 8 bases separated the two germline ends. In DNA, the CDR3 is TGTGCCAGCAGCCAAGACCCGGGGACTGGAAACACCATATATTTT. This translates into CASSQDPGTGNTIYF.

This clone showed up just once. This chain joins TRBV5-1 and TRBJ2-1; D remains ambiguous. The germline V gene has CDR1 SGHRS and CDR2 YFSETQ. The CDR3 spans 11 residues. Trimming removed 7 bases at V and 8 bases at J, with 10 bases between. CDR3 in amino acids: CASLTEDEQFF. The CDR3, as DNA: TGCGCCAGCTTGACTGAGGATGAGCAGTTCTTC.

The chain couples TRBV18 to TRBJ2-3; 9 bases agree with TRBD2. The germline gives CDR1 KGHSH, CDR2 LQKENI. V shed 3 bases and J 1 base; nucleotides not matched to a gene: 11. The length of the CDR3 is 18 residues. This CDR3 reads CASSPRSAGGLGTDTQYF. For the CDR3, the DNA is TGTGCCAGCTCACCCCGATCAGCGGGAGGATTAGGCACAGATACGCAGTATTTT.

The chain links TRBV4-1 to TRBJ2-7, with no clear D. This CDR3 region has 15 residues. With 6 bases removed from V and 0 bases from J, the gap between germline ends came to 15 bases. Germline V gene data show CDR1 as MGHRA and CDR2 as YSYEKL. CDR3: CASSVLRGASYEQYF. In DNA, the CDR3 is TGCGCCAGCAGTGTACTGAGAGGTGCCTCCTACGAGCAGTACTTC.

The chain has TRBV27 and TRBJ1-1; 8 bases agree with TRBD1. Germline V CDR1 and CDR2: MNHEY, SMNVEV (reference sequence). The CDR3 runs 13 residues. J was trimmed by 4 bases and V by 4 bases; bases with no gene match: 2. Written as DNA, the CDR3 is TGTGCCAGCAGTTACAGGGGGAGCACTGAAGCTTTCTTT. It yields the protein CASSYRGSTEAFF.

The chain joins TRBV5-4 to TRBJ1-2, with 7 bases identical to TRBD1. J was trimmed by 7 bases and V by 4 bases; bases with no gene match: 10. In germline, CDR1 is SGHNT, CDR2 YYREEE (reference sequence). This CDR3 has 14 amino acids. The CDR3 spells CASSTLDRLVGYTF. The CDR3 DNA reads TGTGCCAGCAGCACCCTGGACAGGCTTGTTGGCTACACCTTC.

The table lists this clone with a count of one. V and J are TRBV9 and TRBJ2-3; 8 positions agree with TRBD1. Trimming at V came to 5 bases and at J to 0 bases, leaving 5 bases not matched to a gene. This CDR3 has 15 residues. Looked up from germline, CDR1 is SGDLS and CDR2 is YYNGEE. The CDR3 DNA follows: TGTGCCAGCAGTGCCGGGACAGGTAGCACAGATACGCAGTATTTT. It translates to CASSAGTGSTDTQYF.